This entry concerns a single T cell receptor beta chain. Source study methods: Scientists estimated how many nucleated cells there were by amplifying reference gene primers. Sequencing used immunoSEQ multiplex PCR; TCRdb keeps in-frame clones, though not all of them. D and trimming come from the DNA, and the V and J calls and clone size come from that table. In the table there are about 220,000 clones, 80% to 85% of which are singletons. The CDR3 is made up of 16 amino acids. With 1 base clipped from V and 5 bases from J, the junction kept 8 bases outside the gene matches. Germline CDR1 and CDR2: SGHVS and FQNEAQ. This sample stems from a study of blood T cell repertoires in COVID-19. Study summary: PBMCs, B-cell-depleted T cells, or T cells provided the cDNA or gDNA that made up the material.

This receptor was identified in a woman aged 65 to 85 with COVID-19, enrolled during active disease. The V call is TRBV7-8, the J call TRBJ2-1; 7 bases fit TRBD2. Sequencing input: peripheral blood. CDR3: CASSLVGGSGDNEQFF. The CDR3 coding sequence is TGTGCCAGCAGCTTAGTGGGCGGGAGCGGCGACAATGAGCAGTTCTTC.